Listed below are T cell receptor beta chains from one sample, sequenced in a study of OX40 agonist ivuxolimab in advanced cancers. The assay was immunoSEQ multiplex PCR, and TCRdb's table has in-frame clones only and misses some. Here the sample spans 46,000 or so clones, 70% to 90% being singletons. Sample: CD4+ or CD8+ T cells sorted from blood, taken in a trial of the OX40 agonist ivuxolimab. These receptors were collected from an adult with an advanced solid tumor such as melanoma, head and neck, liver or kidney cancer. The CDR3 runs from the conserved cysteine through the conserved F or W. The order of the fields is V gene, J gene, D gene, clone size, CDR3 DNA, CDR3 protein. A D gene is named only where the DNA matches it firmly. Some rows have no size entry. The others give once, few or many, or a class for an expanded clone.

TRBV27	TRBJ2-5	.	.	TGTGCCAGCAGATTCCAAGAGACCCAGTACTTC	CASRFQETQYF
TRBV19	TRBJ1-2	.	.	TGTGCCAGTAGTATACTCGGGGGCGCCGATGGCTACACCTTC	CASSILGGADGYTF
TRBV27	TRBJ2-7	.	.	TGTGCCAGCAGTTTAAGGGGGGCGTCCTACGAGCAGTACTTC	CASSLRGASYEQYF
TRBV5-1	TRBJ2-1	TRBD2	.	TGCGCCAGCAGCTTCGTGGCGGGAGGGGCCTACAATGAGCAGTTCTTC	CASSFVAGGAYNEQFF
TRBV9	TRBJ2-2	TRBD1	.	TGTGCCAGCAGCCAAGACAGGGTAAGGCGAAGCGGGGAGCTGTTTTTT	CASSQDRVRRSGELFF
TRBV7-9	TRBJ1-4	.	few	TGTGCCAGCAGCTTCTCGGCGGGTCGAAATGAAAAACTGTTTTTT	CASSFSAGRNEKLFF
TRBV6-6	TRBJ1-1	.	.	TGTGCCAGCAGTTTGGGCACTGAAGCTTTCTTT	CASSLGTEAFF
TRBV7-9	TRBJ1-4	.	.	TGTGCCAGCAGCCCGAGGCTAGGGCCCGAAAAACTGTTTTTT	CASSPRLGPEKLFF
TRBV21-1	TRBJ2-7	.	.	TGTGCCAGCAGCAAAGATTCCCCCATAAGGTACGAGCAGTACTTC	CASSKDSPIRYEQYF
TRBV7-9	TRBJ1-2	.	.	TGTGCCAGCAGCTCAACCCAGGGGAGGTATGGCTACACCTTC	CASSSTQGRYGYTF
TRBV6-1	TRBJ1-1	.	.	TGTGCCAGCAAAGTCTACACTGAAGCTTTCTTT	CASKVYTEAFF
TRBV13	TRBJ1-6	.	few	TGTGCCAGCAGCTTAGGCCGAGAGGGGCAGGCCCTCCACTTT	CASSLGREGQALHF
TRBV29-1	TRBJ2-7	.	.	TGCAGCGGGCTTTTTCCCGAGCAGTACTTC	CSGLFPEQYF
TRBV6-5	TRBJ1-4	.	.	TGTGCCAGCAGTTACGTCCGGGGCAATGAAAAACTGTTTTTT	CASSYVRGNEKLFF
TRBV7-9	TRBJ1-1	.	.	TGTGCCGTCCAGCAGGACCCGACAGGAGCTTTCTTT	CAVQQDPTGAFF
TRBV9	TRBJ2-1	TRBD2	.	TGTGCCAGCACCCCATGGGTAGCGGGAGGCTATGAGCAGTTCTTC	CASTPWVAGGYEQFF
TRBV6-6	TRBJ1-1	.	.	TGTGCCAGCAGTTACCGCGCAGGGATAATGAGTGAAGCTTTCTTT	CASSYRAGIMSEAFF
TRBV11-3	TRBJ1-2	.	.	TGTGCCAGCAGCTTAGATGGTTATGCAGTCGGCTACACCTTC	CASSLDGYAVGYTF
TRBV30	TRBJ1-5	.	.	TGTGCCTGGAGTGAGGGGTTCAGCAATCAGCCCCAGCATTTT	CAWSEGFSNQPQHF
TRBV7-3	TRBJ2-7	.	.	TGTGCCAGCAGCTTAAGTGGGTCAGCGACGTACGAGCAGTACTTC	CASSLSGSATYEQYF
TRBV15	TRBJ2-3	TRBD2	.	TGTGCCACCAGCAGGCCGGGACTAGCGTCTAGCACAGATACGCAGTATTTT	CATSRPGLASSTDTQYF
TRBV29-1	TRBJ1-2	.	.	TGCAGCGTCGAGGACAGAGTGCTCTATGGCTACACCTTC	CSVEDRVLYGYTF
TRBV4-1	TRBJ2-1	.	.	TGCGCCAGCAGCCAACTTTGGCCCAGGATCAATGAGCAGTTCTTC	CASSQLWPRINEQFF
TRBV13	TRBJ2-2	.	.	TGTGCCAGCAGCTTGGGACTCAACACCGGGGAGCTGTTTTTT	CASSLGLNTGELFF
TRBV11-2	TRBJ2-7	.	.	TGTGCCAGCAGCTTAGGCAGAGCCGCCTACGAGCAGTACTTC	CASSLGRAAYEQYF
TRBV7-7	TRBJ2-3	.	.	TGTGCTACCCGAAGTGGACCCCCGAGAGTCCACACGCAGTATTTT	CATRSGPPRVHTQYF
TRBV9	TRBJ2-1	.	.	TGTGCCAGCAGCGTAGGGGGGGCCCCCCCGCAGTTCTTC	CASSVGGAPPQFF
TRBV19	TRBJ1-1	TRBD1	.	TGTGCCAGTAGTATAAGGGGGGACAGGGGGACAACTGAAGCTTTCTTT	CASSIRGDRGTTEAFF
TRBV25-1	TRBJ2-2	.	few	TGTGCCAGCAGTGAATCGGGGGAGACCGGGGAGCTGTTTTTT	CASSESGETGELFF
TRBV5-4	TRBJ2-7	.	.	TGTGCCAGCAGCTTGGAACGGACAGCCTCCTACGAGCAGTACTTC	CASSLERTASYEQYF
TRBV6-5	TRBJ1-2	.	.	TGTGCCAGCAGTTACTTCGGGGGCAACTATGGCTACACCTTC	CASSYFGGNYGYTF
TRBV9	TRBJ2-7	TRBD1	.	TGTGCCAGCAGCTCCCGGACAGGGGCGAACGAGCAGTACTTC	CASSSRTGANEQYF
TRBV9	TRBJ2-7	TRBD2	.	TGTGCCAGCAGCGCGGGAGGACGGAACTACGAGCAGTACTTC	CASSAGGRNYEQYF
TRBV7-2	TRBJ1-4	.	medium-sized	TGTGCCAGCAGCTTAGGCTTGGGAAGTAGTAATGAAAAACTGTTTTTT	CASSLGLGSSNEKLFF
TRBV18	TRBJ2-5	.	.	TGTGCCAGCTCACCAGGAGTGGAAAGCCCCTCAAAAGAGACCCAGTACTTC	CASSPGVESPSKETQYF
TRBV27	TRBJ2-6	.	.	TGTGCCAGCAGTCCCCTCCTAACTTCTGGGGCCAACGTCCTGACTTTC	CASSPLLTSGANVLTF
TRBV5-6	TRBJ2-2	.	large	TGTGCCAGCAGGTCCCGGGACTTGGGGTACACCGGGGAGCTGTTTTTT	CASRSRDLGYTGELFF
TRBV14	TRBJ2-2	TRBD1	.	TGTGCCAGCAGCCAATACGGACAGGACACCGGGGAGCTGTTTTTT	CASSQYGQDTGELFF
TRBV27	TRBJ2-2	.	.	TGTGCCAGCAGTTTATCCGAGTTCGGGGAGCTGTTTTTT	CASSLSEFGELFF
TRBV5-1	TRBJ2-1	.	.	TGCGCCAGCAGCTTGGCGGGGGGCGCGACCTACAATGAGCAGTTCTTC	CASSLAGGATYNEQFF
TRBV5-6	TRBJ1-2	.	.	TGTGCCAGCAGCCAGACCAGTGAGGGCTACACCTTC	CASSQTSEGYTF
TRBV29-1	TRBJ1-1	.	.	TGCAGCGTTGTATTGAGGCGACTGGGTATTGAAGCTTTCTTT	CSVVLRRLGIEAFF
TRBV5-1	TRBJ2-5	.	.	TGCGCCAGCTCGACGGGGGCTCAAGAGACCCAGTACTTC	CASSTGAQETQYF
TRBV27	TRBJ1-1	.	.	TGTGCCAGCAGTTTAATGTATAAGGGGGACACTGAAGCTTTCTTT	CASSLMYKGDTEAFF
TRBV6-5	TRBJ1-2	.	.	TGTGCCAGCAGTTACTCTACGACAGCCGACTATGGCTACACCTTC	CASSYSTTADYGYTF
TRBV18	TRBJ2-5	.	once	TGTGCCAGCTCATTGACGCCAGGGGGAGGAGAGACCCAGTACTTC	CASSLTPGGGETQYF